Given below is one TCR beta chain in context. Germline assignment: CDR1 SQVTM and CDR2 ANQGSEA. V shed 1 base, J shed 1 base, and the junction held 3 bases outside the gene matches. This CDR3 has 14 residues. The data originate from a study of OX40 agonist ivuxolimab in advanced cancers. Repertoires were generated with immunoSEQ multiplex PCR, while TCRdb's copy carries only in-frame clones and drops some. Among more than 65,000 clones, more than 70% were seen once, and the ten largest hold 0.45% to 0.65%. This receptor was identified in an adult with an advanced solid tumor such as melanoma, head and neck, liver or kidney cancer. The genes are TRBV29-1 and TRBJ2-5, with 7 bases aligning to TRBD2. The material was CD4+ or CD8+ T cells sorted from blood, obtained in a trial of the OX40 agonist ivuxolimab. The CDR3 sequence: CSVEVGLVQETQYF. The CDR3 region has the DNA TGCAGCGTTGAAGTAGGACTAGTCCAAGAGACCCAGTACTTC.